One T cell receptor (beta chain) is described in this entry. What it recognizes is unknown. Germline-derived CDR1 and CDR2 are SQVTM and ANQGSEA. The CDR3 sequence is 13 residues long. Trimming removed 6 bases from V and 2 bases from J, with 11 bases in between. Quantitative 5'-RACE with molecular barcodes produced the TCR beta libraries. TCRdb independently ran MiXCR on the 5' RACE reads; one entry per CDR3 protein. This table has around 430,000 distinct CDR3 sequences, roughly 15% appearing once. This sample is part of a study of CD8 T cells in ankylosing spondylitis. Study-wide findings and caveats: Ankylosing spondylitis blood appeared to carry a characteristic TCR beta motif of roughly 8 highly homologous variants. Clones linked to disease, bearing a CD8+ phenotype, were relatively rare in peripheral blood.

V is TRBV29-1 and J is TRBJ1-5; perhaps TRBD1 as D (6 bases). The sequencing input was blood, either unsorted or a sorted T cell fraction (not recorded which). The clonotype comes from a male donor with ankylosing spondylitis. CDR3: CSVGGQGNQPQHF. CDR3 DNA sequence: TGCAGCGTGGGGGGACAAGGCAATCAGCCCCAGCATTTT. Full variable domain (missing parts from reference TRBV29-1 and TRBJ1-5): SAVISQKPSRDICQRGTSLTIQCQVDSQVTMMFWYRQQPGQSLTLIATANQGSEATYESGFVIDKFPISRPNLTFSTLTVSNMSPEDSSIYLCSVGGQGNQPQHFGDGTRLSIL.